This T cell receptor (beta chain) was documented in a study of shared clonotypes between healthy human individuals. Study observations and caveats: It was observed that 4% to 6% of naive CD4 clonotypes were shared across several donors.

This table comes from immunoSEQ multiplex PCR, and its TCRdb copy is limited to in-frame clones, with some not included. Of over 2 million clones in the sample, roughly 96% were seen once. CDR3 size: 14 residues. From germline, CDR1 is SEHNR and CDR2 FQNEAQ (reference sequence). V was trimmed by 5 bases and J by 1 base, leaving 12 bases between them. Concerning this clone itself: Antigen: not known.

The chain uses TRBV7-9 and TRBJ2-7; no firm D call. Material for sequencing was naive CD4+ T cells sorted from blood. The sample's subset: CD45RA+ positively selected. This receptor was identified in a man between 18 and 35 years old in good health. The CDR3 region is CASSQEARSYEQYF. CDR3 nucleotides: TGTGCCAGCAGCCAGGAAGCGCGTTCCTACGAGCAGTACTTC.